This T cell receptor beta chain was observed in a study of cytomegalovirus exposure and HLA in healthy donors. Study at large: Earlier results showed roughly 110 million unique TCR beta sequences derived from some 190 million T cells.

The CDR3 is 17 residues long, counting both termini. Note on this clone: What it binds is unknown. The missing conserved phenylalanine or tryptophan at the end of this CDR3 makes a read error likely. It is unclear where the CDR3 begins or ends on the DNA, so no DNA is shown, and the CDR3 is as TCRdb lists it.

The primer mix had 60 Vbeta and 13 Jbeta primers. The protocol was immunoSEQ multiplex PCR, while the TCRdb copy is restricted to in-frame clones and leaves out a portion. Counted here are approximately 160,000 clones, 70% to 80% occurring once; the ten biggest clones make up about 9.7%. Points from the study as a whole: Later on, a genetic analysis was performed. It linked a missense variant in DCLRE1C with V- and J-gene trimming of TCR beta. A classifier reportedly called cytomegalovirus status with high sensitivity and specificity.

Source material: PBMCs. This chain uses TRBV21-1 with TRBJ1-6; the listed D gene, TRBD1, was not tested against the DNA. TRBV21-1 constitutes a pseudogene. This TCR was recovered from a man in his late teens or twenties in good health and CMV-seropositive. The CDR3 loop reads CASSKAERRGYNSPLHL.